These 13 T cell receptor beta chains share one sample of origin, sequenced in a study of T cells in women clearing cervical HPV infection. Assay used: immunoSEQ multiplex PCR; TCRdb lists only in-frame clones, some missing. Its table records roughly 30,000 clones. Specimen: blood buffy coat. The source of these receptors is a woman aged 18 to 75 with a cervical HPV16 infection that either progressed to CIN3+ or cleared (not recorded which).

For this clone: The read is 3 residues too short to cover the CDR3 end, so that end is filled in from the germline J gene. The chain links TRBV7-8 to TRBJ2-5; tentative D call: TRBD1 (5 bases). Germline V gene lookup returns CDR1 SGHVS and CDR2 FQNEAQ. The CDR3 extends over 13 amino acids. V lost 5 bases, J lost 4 bases, and 11 bases lay in between. This CDR3 reads CASSLRTSETQYF. CDR3 DNA, as far as it was read: TGTGCCAGCAGCCTCCGGACATCAGAGACC. Filled out from reference TRBV7-8 and TRBJ2-5, the complete variable domain reads GAGVSQSPRYKVAKRGQDVALRCDPISGHVSLFWYQQALGQGPEFLTYFQNEAQLDKSGLPSDRFFAERPEGSVSTLKIQRTQQEDSAVYLCASSLRTSETQYFGPGTRLLVL.

This CDR3 reads CASSLGAGSGTQYF. CDR3 DNA (partial): TGTGCCAGCAGCTTAGGGGCGGGGTCTGGGACG. The chain joins TRBV7-3 to TRBJ2-3, with TRBD2 as a possible D gene (6 bases). The missing CDR3 end, 3 residues past where the read stops, is filled in from the germline J gene. CDR1 and CDR2 (germline): SGHTA, FQGTGA. This CDR3 has 14 residues.

The CDR3 bases that were read are TGTGCCAGCAGTTCACTGGACAGGGCGACCTTCCACTATGGC. Translation gives CASSSLDRATFHYG. The complete CDR3 reads CASSSLDRATFHYGYTF. The rearrangement uses TRBV12-3 or TRBV12-4 and TRBJ1-2, with 8 bases fitting TRBD1. Sequencing ends 3 residues short of the CDR3 end; the germline J gene provides the rest. With V trimmed by 4 bases and J by 3 bases, 13 bases remained unmatched. The CDR3 covers 17 residues.

As concerns this clone: The read falls 3 residues short of the CDR3 end, and the missing part is taken from the germline J gene. This CDR3 is also generated by other DNA sequences in the sample. The chain employs TRBV11-3 and TRBJ1-2; 7 bases agree with TRBD1. The CDR3 loop spans 13 amino acids. Germline values: CDR1 SGHNT, CDR2 YENEEA. The DNA read from the CDR3 is TGTGCCAGCAGCCCCAGGGGGTCCGCTGGG. As protein: CASSPRGSAG. The full CDR3 sequence reads CASSPRGSAGYTF.

Note on this clone: The CDR3 end is not reached by the read, which stops 3 residues before it; the germline J gene fills it in. The rearrangement links TRBV9 to TRBJ1-1; no reliable D call. V was cut by 0 bases and J by 6 bases, with 9 bases left in between. In germline, CDR1 is SGDLS, CDR2 YYNGEE. The CDR3 consists of 13 residues. This CDR3 reads CASSVGTRSEAFF. The CDR3 DNA, read in part, is TGTGCCAGCAGCGTAGGAACCCGGTCTGAA.

Details on this clone: Read data end 3 residues before the CDR3 end; the end is taken from the germline J gene. This chain joins TRBV2 and TRBJ1-1; tentatively, D is TRBD1 (5 bases). Trimming took 6 bases from V and 1 from J, leaving 9 bases between them. The CDR3 totals 13 residues. The germline CDR1 and CDR2 sequences are SNHLY and FYNNEI. CDR3 DNA, as far as it was read: TGTGCCAGCAGCAGGGAACGGAACACTGAA. Its translation: CASSRERNTE. The complete CDR3 reads CASSRERNTEAFF.

A note on this clone: The read falls 3 residues short of the CDR3 end, and the missing part is taken from the germline J gene. The J gene is TRBJ1-1, the V gene TRBV20-1; 11 bases match TRBD1. This CDR3 has 13 residues. Trimming took 6 bases from V and 5 from J; bases not matched to a gene: 5. Germline values: CDR1 DFQATT, CDR2 SNEGSKA (reference sequence). The CDR3 is CSARTGGSTEAFF. The covered CDR3 bases are TGCAGTGCACGGACAGGGGGCTCGACTGAA.

The CDR3 loop is CASSWFGRGGRNEQFF. Partial CDR3 DNA: TGTGCCAGCAGTTGGTTCGGGCGGGGGGGCCGTAATGAG. The chain carries TRBV6-2 or TRBV6-3 and TRBJ2-1, with 9 positions matching TRBD2. Sequencing ends 3 residues short of the CDR3 end; the germline J gene provides the rest. The CDR3 runs 16 residues. V was pared by 4 bases and J by 7 bases, with 11 bases of the junction left unmatched. Germline loops: CDR1 MNHEY, CDR2 SVGEGT.

In the case of this clone: The read comes to an end 3 residues before the CDR3 does, leaving the germline J gene to fill in the end. The J gene is TRBJ2-7, the V gene TRBV6-1; 7 bases match TRBD1. Trimming removed 0 bases from V and 3 bases from J; junction bases left unmatched: 5. In germline, CDR1 is MNHNS, CDR2 SASEGT. This CDR3 is 15 amino acids long. Partial CDR3 DNA: TGTGCCAGCAGTGAAGCCCCGACAGGGCTCTACGAG. Translating it yields CASSEAPTGLYE. Given in full, the CDR3 is CASSEAPTGLYEQYF.

Concerning this clone: The CDR3 is cut off 3 residues early in the read; its end comes from the germline J gene. The chain couples TRBV18 to TRBJ1-1; no reliable D call. The germline CDR1 and CDR2 sequences are KGHSH and LQKENI. The CDR3 totals 17 residues. CDR3 DNA, as far as it was read: TGTGCCAGCTCACCGTGGCGAACAGCCGCCGAAGGTATGGAA. It is translated as CASSPWRTAAEGME. The full CDR3 reads CASSPWRTAAEGMEAFF.

On this clone itself: Read sequence stops 3 residues before the CDR3 end, and the germline J gene provides the missing end. The V and J genes are TRBV20-1 and TRBJ2-1; the match to TRBD2 covers 8 bases. V trimming: 2 bases; J trimming: 5 bases; junction bases outside the gene matches: 14. Germline loops: CDR1 DFQATT, CDR2 SNEGSKA (reference sequence). The CDR3 runs to 17 residues. The CDR3 sequence is CSARPARRGDPNNEQFF. The DNA read from the CDR3 is TGCAGTGCTAGACCAGCCCGGCGGGGGGACCCGAACAATGAG.

As for this clone: The read terminates 3 residues before the CDR3 end, so the remaining end is supplied by the germline J gene. The V and J genes are TRBV6-4 and TRBJ2-1; 10 positions match TRBD2. CDR3 size: 16 residues. Germline CDR1 MRHNA, CDR2 SNTAGT. Trimming removed 3 bases from V and 2 bases from J; junction bases left unmatched: 4. CDR3 DNA (partial): TGTGCCAGCAGTGAGAGGACTAGCGGAGCCTACAATGAG. Encoded protein: CASSERTSGAYNE. The entire CDR3 protein is CASSERTSGAYNEQFF.

A remark on this clone: The read finishes 3 residues shy of the CDR3 end, and the germline J gene is used to complete it. V gene TRBV5-1 combines with J gene TRBJ2-7; 9 positions match TRBD1. V dropped 5 bases and J dropped 5; count of bases not matched to a gene: 5. Looked up from germline, CDR1 is SGHRS and CDR2 is YFSETQ. The CDR3 runs to 13 residues. Here the CDR3 reads CASRWDREHEQYF. The part of the CDR3 DNA that was read is TGCGCCAGCAGGTGGGACAGGGAGCACGAG. The full variable domain, with the rest looked up from reference TRBV5-1 and TRBJ2-7, is KAGVTQTPRYLIKTRGQQVTLSCSPISGHRSVSWYQQTPGQGLQFLFEYFSETQRNKGNFPGRFSGRQFSNSRSEMNVSTLELGDSALYLCASRWDREHEQYFGPGTRLTVT.